The rows below give T cell receptor beta chains drawn from one sample of a study of CD4+ T cells in melanoma. Only in-frame clones appear in the TCRdb table, and some are missing; sequencing was by immunoSEQ multiplex PCR. The table shows over 130,000 clones, with about nine tenths occurring only once. These receptors all come from a human donor with melanoma. Both conserved end residues are part of each CDR3.

15,TRBV7-9,CASSLIDRGGYEQYF
14,TRBV7-9,CASSGDSRSDTQYF
14,TRBV6-5,CASSPGWGYTEAFF
13,TRBV30,CAWRTGGGNTIYF
14,TRBV5-8,CASRPPGSPRMQYF
15,TRBV6-1,CASSEGGSTNEKLFF
14,TRBV5-8,CASSLYYGQETQYF
11,TRBV7-7,CASSPNKMEFF
16,TRBV5-6,CASRLRGGRSSYEQYF
14,TRBV19,CASARQERSYEQYF
14,TRBV7-3,CASSFGHGVGTQYF
14,TRBV11-2,CASSLETGQETQYF
15,TRBV2,CATARGTVNTGELFF
11,TRBV10-2,CATYREGGYTF
13,TRBV30,CAWSIYSNQPQHF
13,TRBV9,CASSAYRGSGYTF
13,TRBV11-2,CASSLGQYYGYTF
14,TRBV5-5,CASSFVTQTGEQFF
14,TRBV27,CASSLGQGGYEQYF
16,TRBV6-1,CASSAGQGIYQYGYTF
15,TRBV9,CASSVSWGAGYGYTF
15,TRBV7-9,CASSLLQGLRDEQYF
18,TRBV19,CASSTRLTGGADYQPQHF
15,TRBV9,CASSVNGGPADTQYF
11,TRBV14,CASSQGSEQYF